Shown below are 21 T cell receptor beta chains from a single sample sequenced in a study of multiple sclerosis patients with progressive multifocal leukoencephalopathy. The time point here: time of PML onset. Data came from immunoSEQ multiplex PCR; TCRdb stores just in-frame clones and leaves some out. The data hold more than 30,000 clones, with roughly 86% observed a single time. This specimen consisted of PBMCs, obtained from a patient treated with natalizumab. These receptors were obtained from a woman in her thirties or forties with progressive multifocal leukoencephalopathy.

This rearrangement joins TRBV6-6 to TRBJ1-1; D gene uncertain. CDR3 length equals 13 residues. The ends were cut back, 7 bases at V and 0 bases at J, with 9 bases in the middle. Germline CDR1 is MNHNY and CDR2 is SVGAGI (reference sequence). CDR3 in amino acids: CASTSGMNTEAFF. CDR3 in DNA: TGTGCCAGCACCTCCGGCATGAACACTGAAGCTTTCTTT.

Turning to this clone: A read error is possible here, since a much larger clone lies one base away. The rearrangement uses TRBV6-1 and TRBJ1-2; 11 bases fit TRBD1. This CDR3 spans 16 amino acids. The ends lost 2 bases at V and 7 bases at J; junction bases unmatched: 9. CDR1 MNHNS and CDR2 SASEGT come from the germline V gene. CDR3 sequence: CASSEKPGTGGPGYTF. In DNA, the CDR3 is TGTGCCAGCAGTGAAAAGCCCGGGACAGGGGGGCCTGGCTACACCTTC.

The gene calls are TRBV2 and TRBJ2-7; 8 bases line up with TRBD1. The CDR3 runs to 15 residues. The V segment lost 3 bases and the J segment 2 bases; nucleotides outside the gene matches: 6. Germline lookup yields CDR1 SNHLY and CDR2 FYNNEI. CDR3 protein: CASSDPQGGTYEQYF. CDR3 in DNA: TGTGCCAGCAGTGACCCACAGGGGGGAACCTACGAGCAGTACTTC.

Sample share makes this clone medium-sized. V and J are TRBV19 and TRBJ2-1; D possibly corresponds to TRBD2 (6 bases). Trimming took off 6 bases at V and 7 bases at J, with 10 bases between the two ends. The germline V gene encodes CDR1 LNHDA and CDR2 SQIVND (reference sequence). This CDR3 is 12 amino acids long. The CDR3, as DNA: TGTGCCAGTAGAAGGGCGGGGAATGAGCAGTTCTTC. Amino acid sequence: CASRRAGNEQFF.

The chain recombines TRBV7-8 with TRBJ1-5, with D possibly matching TRBD1 (6 bases). Germline V gives CDR1 SGHVS, CDR2 FQNEAQ. The germline V and J ends were trimmed by 5 bases and 5 bases, with 19 bases remaining between them. The CDR3 loop spans 16 amino acids. In DNA, the CDR3 is TGTGCCAGCAGCCTGAGGGGGGACCCAAGGGATCAGCCCCAGCATTTT. It codes for CASSLRGDPRDQPQHF.

V usage is TRBV29-1 and J usage is TRBJ1-1; D gene ambiguous. The V end was cut by 7 bases, the J end by 6 bases, with 18 bases between. This CDR3 contains 13 residues. CDR1 SQVTM and CDR2 ANQGSEA come from the germline V gene. The CDR3 here is CSARDTGIPEAFF. The CDR3 DNA reads as TGCAGCGCTCGCGATACGGGGATCCCTGAAGCTTTCTTT.

The rearrangement joins TRBV13 to TRBJ2-3; 8 bases map to TRBD2. Germline loops: CDR1 PRHDT, CDR2 FYEKMQ (reference sequence). The CDR3 contains 16 residues. J lost 3 bases, V lost 0 bases, and 5 bases had no gene match. Here the CDR3 reads CASSLGAGDTTDTQYF. The CDR3 nucleotides are TGTGCCAGCAGCTTAGGAGCGGGGGACACTACAGATACGCAGTATTTT.

V gene TRBV7-9 combines with J gene TRBJ1-2; D is perhaps TRBD1 (5 bases). Trimming stripped 6 bases from V and 1 base from J, with 15 bases between. The CDR3 spans 15 residues. The germline CDR1 and CDR2 sequences are SEHNR and FQNEAQ (reference sequence). This CDR3 is CASRGQGPHNYGYTF. The DNA for the CDR3 is TGTGCCAGCAGAGGTCAGGGCCCCCATAACTATGGCTACACCTTC.

The V and J genes are TRBV6-5 and TRBJ2-3; TRBD1 is a possible D gene (5 bases). Germline-derived CDR1 and CDR2 are MNHEY and SVGAGI. This CDR3 contains 14 residues. The germline V and J ends were trimmed by 0 bases and 7 bases, with 11 bases remaining between them. The CDR3 reads CASSYSGRVNTQYF. CDR3 in DNA: TGTGCCAGCAGTTACTCGGGCAGGGTTAATACGCAGTATTTT.

The genes are TRBV28 and TRBJ2-7; D not resolved. V shed 0 bases and J shed 2 bases, with 5 bases lying between them. This CDR3 has 13 amino acids. The germline V gene encodes CDR1 MDHEN and CDR2 SYDVKM. CDR3: CASSLWITYEQYF. As DNA, the CDR3 is TGTGCCAGCAGTTTATGGATTACCTACGAGCAGTACTTC. Combining the CDR3 with reference TRBV28 and TRBJ2-7 gives the whole variable domain DVKVTQSSRYLVKRTGEKVFLECVQDMDHENMFWYRQDPGLGLRLIYFSYDVKMKEKGDIPEGYSVSREKKERFSLILESASTNQTSMYLCASSLWITYEQYFGPGTRLTVT.

This chain connects TRBV7-8 to TRBJ2-2; D unresolved. Germline CDR1 reads SGHVS; CDR2 reads FQNEAQ. Trimming stripped 1 base from V and 6 bases from J, with 3 bases between. This CDR3 region has 12 residues. CDR3 coding DNA: TGTGCCAGCAGCTTAGAGCCCGGGGAGCTGTTTTTT. Protein: CASSLEPGELFF.

This rearrangement joins TRBV7-8 to TRBJ1-6, with D possibly TRBD1 on 6 matching bases. This CDR3 comprises 15 residues. The V end was cut by 1 base, the J end by 12 bases, with 16 bases between. Germline assignment: CDR1 SGHVS and CDR2 FQNEAQ. Written as DNA, the CDR3 is TGTGCCAGCAGCTTAGGGGACACCGGTTTGGTACCCCTCCACTTT. Its translation is CASSLGDTGLVPLHF.

The chain joins TRBV6-5 to TRBJ1-5; no reliable D call. This CDR3 is built from 12 residues. V was trimmed by 0 bases and J by 11 bases, leaving 8 bases between them. Germline V lookup: CDR1 MNHEY, CDR2 SVGAGI. CDR3 amino acids: CASSYSLRAQHF. CDR3 DNA: TGTGCCAGCAGTTACTCTCTGCGAGCCCAGCATTTT.

In regard to this clone: One junction end does not reproduce the germline sequence, and a read error may be involved. This sample includes further DNA sequences coding for the same CDR3. The chain carries TRBV4-1 and TRBJ2-2; weak D call: TRBD2 (5 bases). This CDR3 contains 15 residues. Germline CDR1 reads MGHRA; CDR2 reads YSYEKL. The CDR3 nucleotides are TGCGCCAGCAGCCAAGATCGCGGGTACACTGGGGAGCTGTTTTTT. This translates into CASSQDRGYTGELFF.

The chain employs TRBV7-2 and TRBJ2-1; 9 nucleotides align to TRBD2. V shed 6 bases and J 8 bases; nucleotides not matched to a gene: 2. Germline V gene sequence: CDR1 SGHTA, CDR2 FQGNSA. CDR3 length: 12 residues. CDR3: CASRRLADEQFF. As DNA, the CDR3 is TGTGCCAGCAGAAGACTAGCGGATGAGCAGTTCTTC.

With regard to this clone: In the same sample, other DNA sequences code for this CDR3. The chain employs TRBV11-2 and TRBJ1-1, with TRBD1 as a possible D gene (5 bases). The V and J ends lost 1 base and 2 bases respectively, with 8 bases between them. The CDR3 loop spans 14 amino acids. Germline V gene lookup returns CDR1 SGHAT and CDR2 FQNNGV. CDR3 in amino acids: CASSLVRGNTEAFF. In DNA, the CDR3 is TGTGCCAGCAGCTTAGTGAGGGGAAACACTGAAGCTTTCTTT.

V is TRBV5-6 and J is TRBJ2-3; D is possibly TRBD2 (7 bases). V was pared by 2 bases and J by 4 bases, with 11 bases between. The CDR3 sequence is 14 residues long. The V gene's germline CDR1 is SGHDT and CDR2 YYEEEE. The CDR3 nucleotides are TGTGCCAGCAGCTTTGGGGGGGGCGCAGATACGCAGTATTTT. Amino acid sequence: CASSFGGGADTQYF.

The rearrangement joins TRBV7-9 to TRBJ2-1, with D possibly matching TRBD2 (5 bases). This CDR3 region has 15 residues. The V gene's germline CDR1 is SEHNR and CDR2 FQNEAQ (reference sequence). Trimming stripped 8 bases from V and 0 bases from J, with 14 bases between. The CDR3 is CASGSRGLSYNEQFF. CDR3 nucleotides: TGTGCCAGCGGATCTAGAGGGCTCTCCTACAATGAGCAGTTCTTC.

The CDR3 region is CASSGDRAGELFF. CDR3 coding DNA: TGCGCCAGCAGTGGGGACAGGGCCGGGGAGCTGTTTTTT. The chain is built from TRBV10-1 and TRBJ2-2, with 9 bases lining up with TRBD1. There are 13 residues in the CDR3. Trimming cost V 4 bases and J 6 bases; bases outside gene matches: 0. Germline V lookup: CDR1 WNHNN, CDR2 SYGVQD (reference sequence).

The chain uses TRBV30 and TRBJ2-3; no reliable D call. The germline CDR1 and CDR2 sequences are GTSNPN and SVGIG (reference sequence). CDR3 length equals 14 residues. Trimming took off 0 bases at V and 4 bases at J, with 11 bases between the two ends. CDR3 amino acids: CAWSVGSQADTQYF. The CDR3, as DNA: TGTGCCTGGAGTGTAGGGTCCCAGGCAGATACGCAGTATTTT.

The V call is TRBV19, the J call TRBJ1-1; D is uncertain. Deletions cut 3 bases from V and 2 bases from J, with 7 bases between. CDR1 is LNHDA, CDR2 SQIVND, per germline (reference sequence). The length of the CDR3 is 13 residues. The CDR3 protein is CASSIQGNTEAFF. The CDR3 DNA follows: TGTGCCAGTAGTATCCAAGGTAACACTGAAGCTTTCTTT.